This record concerns one T cell receptor beta chain sequence. TCRdb re-analysed the RT-PCR reads in MiXCR, keeping a single row per CDR3 protein. The profile shows a few hundred thousand distinct CDR3 sequences, around a fifth of them singletons. Looked up from germline, CDR1 is ENHRY and CDR2 is SYGVKD. The CDR3 is 20 amino acids. The V gene end was trimmed by 3 bases and the J gene end by 2 bases; junction bases not matched to a gene: 16. This sample was included in a study of response to subunit inactivated influenza vaccine. Here the sequenced sample was PBMCs from blood, taken approximately 20 months after vaccination. The TCR comes from a man aged 45 to 75 who received an inactivated influenza vaccine. V and J are TRBV10-3 and TRBJ2-3, with 11 bases matching TRBD2. DNA for the CDR3: TGTGCCATCAGTGATTCCCTAGCGGGGGGCCATAACAAAGACACAGATACGCAGTATTTT. Translating it yields CAISDSLAGGHNKDTDTQYF.